This TCR beta chain is drawn from a study of cytomegalovirus exposure and HLA in healthy donors. 13 Jbeta primers and 60 Vbeta primers were used for the PCR. The repertoire was sequenced with immunoSEQ multiplex PCR; TCRdb's copy has only in-frame clones and lacks some. This table holds 200,000 to 300,000 clones, 70% to 90% found once. Study results and caveats: A missense variant in DCLRE1C was later tied to TCR beta V- and J-gene trimming. Later analysis showed TCR association rates varying by HLA locus, highest for DRB1 and lowest for HLA-C. Presence/absence results assume similar sequencing depth per donor, which may not hold.

This clone was observed a handful of times. The antigen is undetermined. With 4 bases removed from V and 6 bases from J, the gap between germline ends came to 19 bases. The germline V gene encodes CDR1 LGHNT and CDR2 FRNRAP. The CDR3 spans 16 residues. Source material: PBMCs. The sequence came from a woman aged 35 to 49 in good health and CMV-seropositive. The V call is TRBV12-5, the J call TRBJ2-1; possible D gene TRBD2, 6 bases. This CDR3 is CASGSVGLSPRNEQFF. In DNA, the CDR3 is TGTGCTAGTGGTTCAGTTGGACTATCCCCCCGCAATGAGCAGTTCTTC.